This T cell receptor beta chain was identified during a study of prognosis after radiotherapy for stage I lung cancer (dated by TCRdb to about 2021). Broadly, across the study: Between early 2018 and January 2019, some 18 stage I NSCLC patients were enrolled in Nanjing, China. No patient received concurrent therapy alongside SBRT. Tumor histology was squamous cell carcinoma in roughly 7 patients and adenocarcinoma in more than 10. SBRT was given in 3 to 5 fractions with a biologically effective dose of at least 100 Gy, using image-guided IMRT or VMAT. Peripheral blood TCR beta repertoires were profiled in stage I NSCLC patients before and after stereotactic body radiotherapy, and the study then linked these repertoires to distant failure. Four to six patients had oligometastatic NSCLC after their primary tumor was surgically resected, and approximately 13 patients had newly diagnosed primary stage I lung tumors. All patients were regarded as medically inoperable, because of comorbidities in over 10 patients and refusal of surgery in several patients. Ages in the cohort of roughly 13 men and a handful of women ranged from about 50 to 85 years, with a median of 74. Distant metastases were developed by four of the 19 patients after SBRT, at a median of around seven months, whereas no significant progression was observed in the other 15 patients. For each of the approximately 19 patients, one blood sample was taken before SBRT and one after, so the study sequenced some 40 samples in total.

Here is what the overall study found, with its caveats: None of the reported P values were adjusted for multiple comparisons. Post-SBRT Shannon entropy and its change from baseline were lower in patients who developed distant metastases; baseline Shannon entropy was not associated with metastases. Differences by metastasis status were reportedly seen in TRBV and TRBJ usage frequencies, involving two V genes at baseline and, after SBRT, 8 or 9 V genes and two J genes. The study was limited by its small cohort and short follow-up, and the findings require independent validation. After SBRT, the number of unique TCR clones decreased (median around 10,000 before versus several thousand after; Wilcoxon paired P=0.011). No determination of tumor specificity was made for expanded TCR clones.

Note on this clonotype: This receptor's antigen is unknown. A far larger clone differs by one base, so this is likely a read error.

The TCR beta CDR3 region was amplified from genomic DNA by two rounds of multiplex PCR. The first PCR round used primers specific to each TRBV and TRBJ gene, and the primer sequences were filed in Chinese patent CN105087789A. Universal primers were used in the second round of PCR. The Roche High Pure PCR Template Preparation Kit was used to extract genomic DNA from frozen PBMCs. Paired-end sequencing with 151 bp reads was performed on the libraries using an Illumina HiSeq 3000. Regarding the original processing steps: CutAdapt was used to discard raw reads that did not contain the multiplex PCR primer sequences. Using PEAR, the high-quality paired reads were merged into contigs. TRB V, D and J gene segments were assigned to each contig with MiXCR by alignment to reference sequences. CDR3 sequences were clustered by base quality and sequence similarity to remove sequencing errors. Shannon entropy normalized by the natural log of productive TCR sequence number was used as the measure of diversity. Clonality was computed as one minus the ratio of Shannon entropy to the natural log of the number of unique clonotypes. Progression-free survival cut-offs for repertoire metrics were chosen using the Youden index of ROC curves, with analyses run in R 3.5.3. Using fastp at Q25 and MiXCR, TCRdb reprocessed the public reads and kept productive beta chains. Entries are consolidated by CDR3 protein sequence, retaining the most common genes and DNA. None of the V and J calls come from the authors' own analysis; TCRdb made them. This sample has 50,000 to 75,000 distinct CDR3 sequences in its table, and around a quarter of those were observed once. The leading ten clones occupy 6% to 9% of the sample.

The germline V gene gives CDR1 as MRHNA and CDR2 as SNTAGT. V and J lose 8 bases and 2 bases, and a span of 17 bases separates them. Including the terminal cysteine and phenylalanine, the CDR3 comprises 15 residues. The CDR3 DNA has 45 bases and is translated from base 1. A history of other malignancies or of prior chemotherapy or radiotherapy was absent in all patients, and node-negative disease was shown on CT and PET/CT in all patients. At each of the two time points, six milliliters of peripheral venous blood were collected into EDTA tubes. PBMCs were isolated by Ficoll-Paque Plus density-gradient centrifugation. Right after collection, samples were kept at -80 degrees C until analysis.

The rearranged segments are TRBV6-4 and TRBJ2-3, with TRBD1 as a weak D call on 6 bases. This sequence originates from a donor aged 50 or older with non-small cell lung cancer. This material consisted of PBMCs, taken before or after stereotactic body radiation therapy (not recorded which). The CDR3 region: CASGQKHLATDTQYF. The DNA reads TGTGCCAGCGGACAGAAACATCTGGCCACAGATACGCAGTATTTT.